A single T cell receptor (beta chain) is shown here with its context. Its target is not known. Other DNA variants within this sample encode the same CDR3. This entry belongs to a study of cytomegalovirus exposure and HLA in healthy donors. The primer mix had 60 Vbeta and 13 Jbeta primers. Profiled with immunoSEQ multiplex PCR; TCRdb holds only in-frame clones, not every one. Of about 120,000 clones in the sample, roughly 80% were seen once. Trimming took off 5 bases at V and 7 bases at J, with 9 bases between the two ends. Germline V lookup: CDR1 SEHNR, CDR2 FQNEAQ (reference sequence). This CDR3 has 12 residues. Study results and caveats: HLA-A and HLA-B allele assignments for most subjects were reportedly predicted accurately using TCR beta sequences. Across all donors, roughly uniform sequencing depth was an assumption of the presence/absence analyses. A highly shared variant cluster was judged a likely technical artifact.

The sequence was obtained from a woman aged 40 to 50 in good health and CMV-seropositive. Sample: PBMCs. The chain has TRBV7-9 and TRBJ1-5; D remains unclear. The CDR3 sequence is CASSRPGQPQHF. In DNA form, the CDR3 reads TGTGCCAGCAGCCGCCCGGGGCAGCCCCAGCATTTT.